A selection of T cell receptor beta chains follows, all from one sample in a study of immune characterization of retroperitoneal liposarcoma. TCRdb recomputed calls from the PCR reads with MiXCR, one row per CDR3 protein. The sample holds under 2,000 distinct CDR3 sequences; under 55% are singletons and the top ten take about 20%. Sequenced sample: tumor tissue. These TCRs come from a female donor with retroperitoneal liposarcoma. CDR3s include the opening cysteine and the closing phenylalanine or tryptophan. A D gene is named only where the DNA matches it firmly. Some rows have no size entry. The others give once, few or many, or a class for an expanded clone.

abundance: medium-sized; v_gene: TRBV7-2; j_gene: TRBJ2-1; d_gene: TRBD2; CDR3aa: CASSLGGSGSQETQFF; CDR3nt: TGTGCCAGCAGCTTAGGTGGTAGCGGGTCTCAAGAGACCCAGTTCTTC
abundance: few; v_gene: TRBV7-6; j_gene: TRBJ2-5; d_gene: -; CDR3aa: CASSPPFGRGEGETQYF; CDR3nt: TGTGCCAGCAGCCCCCCTTTCGGGCGGGGCGAGGGGGAGACCCAGTACTTC
abundance: -; v_gene: TRBV27; j_gene: TRBJ2-1; d_gene: -; CDR3aa: CASSWDGENNEQFF; CDR3nt: TGTGCCAGCAGTTGGGACGGAGAGAACAATGAGCAGTTCTTC
abundance: -; v_gene: TRBV27; j_gene: TRBJ2-5; d_gene: TRBD1; CDR3aa: CASSLERTGKETQYF; CDR3nt: TGTGCCAGCAGTCTCGAGAGGACAGGAAAAGAGACCCAGTACTTC
abundance: -; v_gene: TRBV27; j_gene: TRBJ2-1; d_gene: -; CDR3aa: CASSLEPASSYNEQFF; CDR3nt: TGTGCCAGCAGTTTAGAGCCAGCTAGCTCCTACAATGAGCAGTTCTTC
abundance: few; v_gene: TRBV6-1; j_gene: TRBJ2-1; d_gene: -; CDR3aa: CASSEAGSRDLGDEQFF; CDR3nt: TGTGCCAGCAGTGAAGCCGGTAGCAGAGACCTGGGCGATGAGCAGTTCTTC
abundance: large; v_gene: TRBV7-2; j_gene: TRBJ2-5; d_gene: -; CDR3aa: CASSFSRQETQYF; CDR3nt: TGTGCCAGCAGCTTTTCCAGACAAGAGACCCAGTACTTC
abundance: -; v_gene: TRBV6-1; j_gene: TRBJ2-3; d_gene: -; CDR3aa: CASSEGDRSTDTQYF; CDR3nt: TGTGCCAGCAGTGAAGGTGACAGGAGCACAGATACGCAGTATTTT
abundance: large; v_gene: TRBV6-5; j_gene: TRBJ2-2; d_gene: TRBD1; CDR3aa: CASSYPRTGQDTGELFF; CDR3nt: TGTGCCAGCAGTTACCCTAGGACAGGCCAGGACACCGGGGAGCTGTTTTTT
abundance: large; v_gene: TRBV6-6; j_gene: TRBJ2-7; d_gene: TRBD2; CDR3aa: CASSYTQRGYEQYF; CDR3nt: TGTGCCAGCAGTTATACCCAGCGGGGGTACGAGCAGTACTTC
abundance: few; v_gene: TRBV6-1; j_gene: TRBJ2-4; d_gene: TRBD2; CDR3aa: CASSSRGAGGVRAKNIQYF; CDR3nt: TGTGCCAGCAGTTCCCGGGGAGCGGGAGGCGTACGAGCCAAAAACATTCAGTACTTC
abundance: large; v_gene: TRBV6-1; j_gene: TRBJ2-7; d_gene: -; CDR3aa: CASKLLGQRDYEQYF; CDR3nt: TGTGCCAGCAAACTCCTTGGACAGAGAGACTACGAGCAGTACTTC
abundance: -; v_gene: TRBV14; j_gene: TRBJ2-1; d_gene: TRBD2; CDR3aa: CASSQGPTSGRAWGEQFF; CDR3nt: TGTGCCAGCAGCCAAGGCCCGACTAGCGGGAGGGCCTGGGGTGAGCAGTTCTTC
abundance: few; v_gene: TRBV6-1; j_gene: TRBJ2-5; d_gene: -; CDR3aa: CASSASAKTQYF; CDR3nt: TGTGCCAGCAGTGCCTCAGCCAAGACCCAGTACTTC
abundance: once; v_gene: TRBV6-8; j_gene: TRBJ2-5; d_gene: -; CDR3aa: CASSSSHGETQYF; CDR3nt: TGTGCCAGCAGCAGTAGCCATGGGGAGACCCAGTACTTC
abundance: -; v_gene: TRBV28; j_gene: TRBJ1-1; d_gene: -; CDR3aa: CASSPGQSRAEAFF; CDR3nt: TGTGCCAGCAGTCCTGGACAGTCGCGGGCTGAAGCTTTCTTT
abundance: few; v_gene: TRBV7-6; j_gene: TRBJ2-1; d_gene: TRBD2; CDR3aa: CASSPRTSGNNEQFF; CDR3nt: TGTGCCAGCAGCCCTCGGACTAGCGGCAACAATGAGCAGTTCTTC
abundance: -; v_gene: TRBV25-1; j_gene: TRBJ2-3; d_gene: -; CDR3aa: CASSEGYVGMSTDTQYF; CDR3nt: TGTGCCAGCAGTGAGGGTTATGTCGGGATGAGCACAGATACGCAGTATTTT
abundance: -; v_gene: TRBV12-3/TRBV12-4; j_gene: TRBJ2-1; d_gene: -; CDR3aa: CASSLANPGEQFF; CDR3nt: TGTGCCAGCAGTTTAGCCAATCCAGGCGAGCAGTTCTTC
abundance: few; v_gene: TRBV12-3/TRBV12-4; j_gene: TRBJ2-4; d_gene: TRBD2; CDR3aa: CASSYETSGRNNEQYF; CDR3nt: TGTGCCAGCAGCTATGAGACTAGCGGGAGAAACAATGAGCAGTACTTC
abundance: few; v_gene: TRBV27; j_gene: TRBJ2-1; d_gene: -; CDR3aa: CVSKELGNEQFF; CDR3nt: TGTGTCTCAAAGGAGCTAGGAAATGAGCAGTTCTTC
abundance: -; v_gene: TRBV27; j_gene: TRBJ2-3; d_gene: TRBD2; CDR3aa: CASSSGAGTSGRTPPGAQYF; CDR3nt: TGTGCCAGCAGTAGCGGGGCCGGGACTAGCGGGAGGACCCCCCCCGGGGCGCAGTATTTT
abundance: -; v_gene: TRBV6-1; j_gene: TRBJ2-7; d_gene: -; CDR3aa: CASSELVSEQYF; CDR3nt: TGTGCCAGCAGTGAATTGGTGAGCGAGCAGTACTTC
abundance: -; v_gene: TRBV6-6; j_gene: TRBJ2-7; d_gene: -; CDR3aa: CASSYSGGIYEQYF; CDR3nt: TGTGCCAGCAGTTACTCGGGGGGCATCTACGAGCAGTACTTC
abundance: few; v_gene: TRBV6-1; j_gene: TRBJ2-7; d_gene: -; CDR3aa: CASSGGYFYEQYF; CDR3nt: TGTGCCAGCAGTGGGGGGTACTTCTACGAGCAGTACTTC
abundance: few; v_gene: TRBV6-1; j_gene: TRBJ2-5; d_gene: TRBD1; CDR3aa: CASSERGTEQYF; CDR3nt: TGTGCCAGCAGTGAAAGGGGGACAGAGCAGTACTTC
abundance: -; v_gene: TRBV6-5; j_gene: TRBJ2-1; d_gene: TRBD2; CDR3aa: CASSPVASGNLNEQFF; CDR3nt: TGTGCCAGCAGCCCCGTTGCGAGCGGGAACCTCAATGAGCAGTTCTTC
abundance: medium-sized; v_gene: TRBV6-1; j_gene: TRBJ2-3; d_gene: -; CDR3aa: CATDKSAGYTDTQYF; CDR3nt: TGTGCCACCGATAAGTCTGCGGGATACACAGATACGCAGTATTTT
abundance: -; v_gene: TRBV6-1; j_gene: TRBJ2-1; d_gene: TRBD2; CDR3aa: CASRATSGQKRDEQFF; CDR3nt: TGTGCCAGCAGAGCGACTAGCGGACAAAAACGGGATGAGCAGTTCTTC
abundance: -; v_gene: TRBV10-2; j_gene: TRBJ2-3; d_gene: TRBD1; CDR3aa: CASSDTGTGPPDTQYF; CDR3nt: TGCGCCAGCAGTGACACCGGGACAGGACCTCCAGATACGCAGTATTTT
abundance: -; v_gene: TRBV11-1; j_gene: TRBJ2-7; d_gene: -; CDR3aa: CASSPLRSNEQYF; CDR3nt: TGTGCCAGCAGCCCCCTCCGGTCCAACGAGCAGTACTTC
abundance: large; v_gene: TRBV7-2; j_gene: TRBJ2-1; d_gene: TRBD2; CDR3aa: CASSRTSDHNEQFF; CDR3nt: TGTGCCAGCAGCCGGACTAGCGACCACAATGAGCAGTTCTTC
abundance: -; v_gene: TRBV6-1; j_gene: TRBJ2-1; d_gene: TRBD2; CDR3aa: CASSLVTGGYEQFF; CDR3nt: TGTGCCAGCAGTTTGGTAACGGGGGGTTACGAGCAGTTCTTC
abundance: few; v_gene: TRBV25-1; j_gene: TRBJ2-2; d_gene: -; CDR3aa: CASSEYSAAGELFF; CDR3nt: TGTGCCAGCAGTGAATATTCGGCGGCCGGGGAGCTGTTTTTT
abundance: -; v_gene: TRBV6-6; j_gene: TRBJ2-5; d_gene: -; CDR3aa: CASSYLRAVETQYF; CDR3nt: TGTGCCAGCAGTTACCTCCGGGCCGTCGAGACCCAGTACTTC
abundance: few; v_gene: TRBV6-1; j_gene: TRBJ2-5; d_gene: TRBD2; CDR3aa: CASTGTSLNEQYF; CDR3nt: TGTGCCAGCACCGGGACTAGTTTAAATGAGCAGTACTTC
abundance: -; v_gene: TRBV6-1; j_gene: TRBJ1-1; d_gene: TRBD1; CDR3aa: CASSRDRLNTEAFF; CDR3nt: TGTGCCAGCAGCCGGGACAGATTGAACACTGAAGCTTTCTTT